Given below is one T cell receptor beta chain in context. This sample stems from a study of technical replicates of blood from a few donors. Between the trimmed V and J ends, which lost 4 bases and 5 bases, there was a span of 12 bases. This CDR3 has 13 amino acids. Germline V gene lookup returns CDR1 SGHDT and CDR2 YYEEEE. Only in-frame clones appear in the TCRdb table, and some are missing; sequencing was by immunoSEQ multiplex PCR. Here the sample spans tens of thousands of clones, around 94% being singletons. The chain combines TRBV5-6 with TRBJ2-5, with D possibly TRBD1 on 5 matching bases. The sequencing input was T cells isolated from PBMCs. This clonotype was sampled from a human donor in good health. The CDR3 sequence: CASSLDHRETQYF. The CDR3 nucleotides are TGTGCCAGCAGCCTGGACCACAGGGAGACCCAGTACTTC.